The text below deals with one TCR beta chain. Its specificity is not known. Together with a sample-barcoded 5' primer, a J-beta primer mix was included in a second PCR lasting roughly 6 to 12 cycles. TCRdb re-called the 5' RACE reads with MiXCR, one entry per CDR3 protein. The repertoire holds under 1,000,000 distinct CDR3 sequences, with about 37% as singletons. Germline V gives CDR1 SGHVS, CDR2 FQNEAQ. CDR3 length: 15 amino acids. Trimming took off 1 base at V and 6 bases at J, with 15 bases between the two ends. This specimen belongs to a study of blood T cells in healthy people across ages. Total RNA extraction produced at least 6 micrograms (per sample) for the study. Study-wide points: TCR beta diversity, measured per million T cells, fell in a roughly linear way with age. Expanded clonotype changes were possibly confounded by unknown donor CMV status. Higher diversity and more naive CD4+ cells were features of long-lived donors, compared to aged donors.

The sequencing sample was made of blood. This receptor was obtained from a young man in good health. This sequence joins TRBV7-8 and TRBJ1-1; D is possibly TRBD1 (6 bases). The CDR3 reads CASSLGKGGAPEAFF. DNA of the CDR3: TGTGCCAGCAGCTTAGGCAAGGGGGGGGCCCCTGAAGCTTTCTTT.